This TCR beta chain was identified during a study of early T cells in non-severe SARS-CoV-2 infection. In the study overall: Alpha and beta chains were unpaired, from unsorted whole-blood bulk RNA.

Each cDNA molecule carried a unique molecular identifier. TCRdb recomputed calls from the 5' RACE reads with MiXCR, one row per CDR3 protein. This table has about 46,000 distinct CDR3 sequences, more than 4.5% appearing once. CDR3 size: 14 residues. From germline, CDR1 is MDHEN and CDR2 SYDVKM. With V trimmed by 5 bases and J by 12 bases, 15 bases remained unmatched. This clonotype is judged medium-sized. The antigen remains undetermined. Study-level results: VDJdb matches were skewed toward anti-spike CD8 T cell responses.

The sample in question was whole blood, obtained at baseline. The receptor comes from an adult who was a healthcare worker with PCR-confirmed SARS-CoV-2 infection or an uninfected control (not recorded which). This rearrangement joins TRBV28 to TRBJ2-7; 8 positions agree with TRBD2. The CDR3 DNA follows: TGTGCCAGCAGTCCGCGGGGAAGCGGGAGTAGTACGTACTTC. Translation: CASSPRGSGSSTYF.